One and the same sample provided the 17 T cell receptor beta chains below, sequenced in a study of blood T cell repertoires in COVID-19. The data were produced by immunoSEQ multiplex PCR, yet TCRdb's version contains in-frame clones alone and is incomplete. The sample records 50,000 to 70,000 clones, 86% being singletons. Sequencing was performed on peripheral blood. Receptors were obtained from a man over 45 with active COVID-19.

The chain joins TRBV9 to TRBJ2-4; D remains unclear. V dropped 0 bases and J dropped 0 bases, with 4 bases sitting between them. CDR1 and CDR2 from the germline V gene are SGDLS and YYNGEE. The CDR3 has 14 residues. The CDR3 DNA sequence: TGTGCCAGCAGCGTAGACATAGCCAAAAACATTCAGTACTTC. As protein: CASSVDIAKNIQYF.

The chain carries TRBV5-4 and TRBJ1-2; 12 positions agree with TRBD1. The CDR3 has 15 amino acids. Unmatched junction bases numbered 5, after V lost 4 bases and J lost 4 bases. Germline V CDR1 and CDR2: SGHNT, YYREEE (reference sequence). CDR3 nucleotide sequence: TGTGCCAGCAGCCCCCGGGGACAGGGGGCCTATGGCTACACCTTC. As protein: CASSPRGQGAYGYTF.

The CDR3 loop is CASQGRDTGELFF. CDR3 bases: TGTGCCTCCCAGGGGCGCGACACCGGGGAGCTGTTTTTT. V is TRBV19 and J is TRBJ2-2; D might be TRBD1 (6 bases). The CDR3 is 13 residues long. Germline-derived CDR1 and CDR2 are LNHDA and SQIVND (reference sequence). V lost 11 bases to trimming and J lost 3 bases, with 13 bases between them.

The chain combines TRBV5-1 with TRBJ2-5; 9 nucleotides line up with TRBD2. Germline V gene data show CDR1 as SGHRS and CDR2 as YFSETQ. With V trimmed by 4 bases and J by 1 base, 2 bases remained unmatched. This CDR3 comprises 14 residues. CDR3 nucleotides: TGCGCCAGCAGCCCGGGACTAGCCCAAGAGACCCAGTACTTC. Translating gives CASSPGLAQETQYF.

V and J are TRBV5-1 and TRBJ1-1, with D maybe TRBD1 (6 bases). The V end lost 0 bases, the J end lost 5 bases, and 11 bases lay between the germline ends. Germline loops: CDR1 SGHRS, CDR2 YFSETQ. The CDR3 loop spans 14 amino acids. CDR3 sequence: CASSLEGRGTEAFF. The CDR3 DNA reads as TGCGCCAGCAGCTTGGAGGGGAGGGGGACTGAAGCTTTCTTT. The whole variable domain, filled in from reference TRBV5-1 and TRBJ1-1, reads KAGVTQTPRYLIKTRGQQVTLSCSPISGHRSVSWYQQTPGQGLQFLFEYFSETQRNKGNFPGRFSGRQFSNSRSEMNVSTLELGDSALYLCASSLEGRGTEAFFGQGTRLTVV.

J is TRBJ1-2 and V is TRBV27; TRBD1 agrees at 9 bases. Per the germline V gene, CDR1 is MNHEY and CDR2 is SMNVEV (reference sequence). This CDR3 comprises 14 residues. Trimming cost V 5 bases and J 8 bases; bases outside gene matches: 9. As DNA, the CDR3 is TGTGCCAGCAGTGGCTACAGGGGGCTAGGGGGCTACACCTTC. Protein: CASSGYRGLGGYTF.

The chain couples TRBV6-5 to TRBJ1-5; 7 nucleotides align to TRBD1. Germline V lookup: CDR1 MNHEY, CDR2 SVGAGI. This CDR3 is built from 14 residues. V was pared by 7 bases and J by 4 bases, with 7 bases of the junction left unmatched. The CDR3 here is CASTWTGLNQPQHF. The CDR3 bases are TGTGCCAGCACCTGGACAGGACTGAATCAGCCCCAGCATTTT.

The CDR3 sequence is CASRGDSYSNQPQHF. For the CDR3, the DNA is TGTGCCAGCAGGGGTGACAGCTATAGCAATCAGCCCCAGCATTTT. The V and J genes are TRBV6-4 and TRBJ1-5; D possibly corresponds to TRBD1 (5 bases). Trimming took 6 bases from V and 0 from J, leaving 12 bases between them. CDR3 length: 15 amino acids. CDR1 MRHNA and CDR2 SNTAGT come from the germline V gene.

The V gene is TRBV9, the J gene TRBJ2-7, with D tentatively TRBD2 (6 bases). The length of the CDR3 is 14 residues. V was cut by 1 base and J by 1 base, with 9 bases left in between. CDR1 and CDR2 (germline): SGDLS, YYNGEE. The CDR3 is CASSVRERSYEQYF. DNA for the CDR3: TGTGCCAGCAGCGTACGGGAGCGATCCTACGAGCAGTACTTC.

The gene calls are TRBV3-1 (or the pseudogene TRBV3-2) and TRBJ2-7; D gene ambiguous. Per the germline V gene, CDR1 is LGHDT and CDR2 is YNNKEL (reference sequence). The length of the CDR3 is 12 residues. The V gene lost 1 base and the J gene lost 3 bases, with 4 bases spanning the gap. The CDR3 reads CASSQAGYEQYV. Here the CDR3 DNA reads TGTGCCAGCAGCCAAGCCGGCTACGAGCAGTACGTC.

The CDR3 DNA reads as TGTGCCAGCAGCTTAGTACGGGGGGGCACAGATACGCAGTATTTT. Translated, it gives CASSLVRGGTDTQYF. The gene calls are TRBV7-8 and TRBJ2-3; 7 bases map to TRBD2. Trimming took 1 base from V and 1 from J; bases not matched to a gene: 2. The CDR3 is 15 amino acids. The germline V gene encodes CDR1 SGHVS and CDR2 FQNEAQ. Full variable domain (missing parts from reference TRBV7-8 and TRBJ2-3): GAGVSQSPRYKVAKRGQDVALRCDPISGHVSLFWYQQALGQGPEFLTYFQNEAQLDKSGLPSDRFFAERPEGSVSTLKIQRTQQEDSAVYLCASSLVRGGTDTQYFGPGTRLTVL.

This clone was recorded a few times. The V call is TRBV27, the J call TRBJ2-7, with D possibly TRBD2 on 6 matching bases. Germline lookup yields CDR1 MNHEY and CDR2 SMNVEV (reference sequence). Trimming shortened V by 11 bases and J by 1 base, and 18 bases separated the two germline ends. There are 14 residues in the CDR3. The CDR3 sequence: CASAQGLQSYEQYF. CDR3 coding DNA: TGTGCCTCCGCCCAGGGACTCCAATCCTACGAGCAGTACTTC.

This clone was detected only once. The rearrangement links TRBV3-1 (or the pseudogene TRBV3-2) to TRBJ2-2, with D tentatively TRBD1 (6 bases). CDR3 size: 18 residues. Germline CDR1 reads LGHDT; CDR2 reads YNNKEL (reference sequence). V was cut by 4 bases and J by 4 bases, with 22 bases left in between. CDR3 nucleotide sequence: TGTGCCAGCAGCCGGGTACCCCCTACAGGGTTGGCCACCGGGGAGCTGTTTTTT. This encodes CASSRVPPTGLATGELFF.

The chain couples TRBV24-1 to TRBJ1-2; D is unclear. This CDR3 has 13 residues. Per the germline V gene, CDR1 is KGHDR and CDR2 is SFDVKD. Trimming left V 2 bases short and J 8 bases short, with 11 bases between. Here the CDR3 DNA reads TGTGCCACCAGTGATTCGGGTCGCGAAGGCTACACCTTC. Translating gives CATSDSGREGYTF.

The chain employs TRBV18 and TRBJ2-5, with D possibly matching TRBD1 (7 bases). CDR1 and CDR2 (germline): KGHSH, LQKENI. This CDR3 has 15 residues. Trimming pared 3 bases from V and 7 bases from J, leaving 18 bases between. CDR3 DNA: TGTGCCAGCTCACCGGGCGGGACAGTCGAAGGGACCCAGTACTTC. This translates into CASSPGGTVEGTQYF.

The V call is TRBV2, the J call TRBJ2-7, with 8 bases identical to TRBD1. The V and J ends lost 6 bases and 1 base, in that order; junction bases with no gene match: 8. The CDR3 is 15 amino acids. Germline lookup yields CDR1 SNHLY and CDR2 FYNNEI. CDR3 DNA: TGTGCCAGCAGGTCACAGGGGGTACCATCCTACGAGCAGTACTTC. Amino acid sequence: CASRSQGVPSYEQYF.

J is TRBJ2-5 and V is TRBV11-3; 9 bases are shared with TRBD1. CDR3 length: 16 amino acids. CDR1 is SGHNT and CDR2 is YENEEA in the germline V gene. The V segment lost 3 bases and the J segment 5 bases; nucleotides outside the gene matches: 10. The DNA for the CDR3 is TGTGCCAGCAGCTTCCCCTGGCGGGACAGGGAGGAGACCCAGTACTTC. Translated: CASSFPWRDREETQYF.